This T cell receptor (beta chain) is drawn from a study of T cell repertoires in cytomegalovirus infection. Study information: HLA-B-restricted CMV epitopes that are well studied were used alongside recently identified HLA-C-restricted ones. Public TCR beta signatures marked donors with CMV infection and the matching HLA.

Study-wide findings and caveats: The cumulative frequency of public TCR beta families distinguished individuals who carried CMV together with the relevant HLA. In two of eight donors, the top clonotype was HLA-C-restricted CMV-specific.

A word on this clonotype: The antigen is not known.

TCRdb reprocessed the reads via MiXCR and lists one record per CDR3 protein. Here the sample spans about 83,000 distinct CDR3 sequences, around 28% being singletons. The CDR3 spans 14 residues. Germline V gives CDR1 SGHAT, CDR2 FQDESV (reference sequence). V was pared by 5 bases and J by 8 bases, with 9 bases of the junction left unmatched. The J gene is TRBJ2-1, the V gene TRBV11-1; TRBD2 aligns across 7 bases. The clonotype originates from a human donor in good health (CMV status not recorded). Some clones in this sample may be carry-over from other donors' samples. The specimen was CD8+ T cells from cultured PBMCs, collected from culture after CMV antigen stimulation. Here the CDR3 reads CASSIGASGHEQFF. CDR3 in DNA: TGTGCCAGCAGCATCGGGGCTAGCGGCCATGAGCAGTTCTTC.